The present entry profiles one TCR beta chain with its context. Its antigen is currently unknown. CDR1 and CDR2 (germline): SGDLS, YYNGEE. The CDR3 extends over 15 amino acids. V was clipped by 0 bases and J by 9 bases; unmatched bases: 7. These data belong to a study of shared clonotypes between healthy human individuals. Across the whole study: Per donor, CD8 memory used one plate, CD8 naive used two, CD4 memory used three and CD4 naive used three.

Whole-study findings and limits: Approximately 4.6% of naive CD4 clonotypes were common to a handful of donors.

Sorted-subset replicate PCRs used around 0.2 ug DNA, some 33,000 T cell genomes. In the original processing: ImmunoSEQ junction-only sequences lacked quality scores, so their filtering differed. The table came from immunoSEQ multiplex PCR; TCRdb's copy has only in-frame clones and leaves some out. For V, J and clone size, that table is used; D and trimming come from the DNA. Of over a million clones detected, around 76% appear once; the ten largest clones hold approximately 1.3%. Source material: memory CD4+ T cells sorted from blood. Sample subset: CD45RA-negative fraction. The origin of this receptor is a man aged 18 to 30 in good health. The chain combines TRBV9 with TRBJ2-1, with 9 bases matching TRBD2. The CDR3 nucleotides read TGTGCCAGCAGCGTAGGAAATAGCGGGAGCGGTGAGCAGTTCTTC. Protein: CASSVGNSGSGEQFF.